This T cell receptor beta chain was profiled in a study of cytomegalovirus exposure and HLA in healthy donors. Study as a whole: An earlier analysis found fewer than 140 million unique TCR beta sequences from around 180 million T cells. Whole-study results and caveats: HLA allele associations emerged for under 20,000 TCR beta sequences in a later analysis, at 0.05 false discovery rate. Most CMV-associated TCR beta chains appeared HLA-restricted in a later analysis.

60 Vbeta and 13 Jbeta primers were used in PCR. Repertoires were generated with immunoSEQ multiplex PCR, while TCRdb's copy carries only in-frame clones and drops some. This sample carries fewer than 150,000 clones, 75% to 85% of them seen once, and the ten largest clones take 1%. About this clone itself: Its matching antigen is unknown.

This CDR3 has 15 residues. Germline CDR1 reads MDHEN; CDR2 reads SYDVKM. The J segment lost 4 bases and the V segment lost 5 bases, leaving 8 bases of the junction unmatched. This receptor was taken from a man aged 35 to 55 in good health and CMV-seronegative. The sequenced material came from PBMCs. This chain links TRBV28 with TRBJ2-5, with TRBD2 matching 9 bases. Here the CDR3 reads CASSPSGNKLETQYF. The CDR3 DNA is TGTGCCAGCAGTCCTAGCGGGAATAAGCTAGAGACCCAGTACTTC.